This T cell receptor beta chain was found in a study of blood T cell repertoires in COVID-19. Assay used: immunoSEQ multiplex PCR; TCRdb lists only in-frame clones, some missing. Found here are hundreds of thousands of clones, 70% to 90% of them singletons; the top ten hold 6% to 7%. The study counted Cohort 3 donors as recovered given two negative PCRs, clearance, or symptom resolution. From germline, CDR1 is MNHEY and CDR2 SMNVEV (reference sequence). The V end was cut by 3 bases, the J end by 0 bases, with 6 bases between. The CDR3 is made up of 15 amino acids. The sequence derives from a woman in her thirties or forties who had recovered from COVID-19. The sequenced sample was PBMCs or T cells enriched from blood (not recorded which). The chain joins TRBV27 to TRBJ2-6; D remains ambiguous. In DNA, the CDR3 is TGTGCCAGCAGTTTCTGGGCCTCTGGGGCCAACGTCCTGACTTTC. Protein sequence: CASSFWASGANVLTF.